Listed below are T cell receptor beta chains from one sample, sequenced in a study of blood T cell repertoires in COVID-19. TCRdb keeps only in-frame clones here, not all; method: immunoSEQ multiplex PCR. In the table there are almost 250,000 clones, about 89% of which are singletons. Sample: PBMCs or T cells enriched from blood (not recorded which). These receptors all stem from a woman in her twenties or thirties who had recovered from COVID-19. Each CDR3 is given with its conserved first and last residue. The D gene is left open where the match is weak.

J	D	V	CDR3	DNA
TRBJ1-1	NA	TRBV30	CAWSVGQQNTEAFF	TGTGCCTGGAGTGTCGGACAGCAGAACACTGAAGCTTTCTTT
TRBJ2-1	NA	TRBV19	CASSITRRDEQFF	TGTGCCAGTAGTATCACAAGGAGGGATGAGCAGTTCTTC
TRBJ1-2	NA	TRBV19	CAIRANYGYTF	TGTGCCATTAGGGCCAACTATGGCTACACCTTC
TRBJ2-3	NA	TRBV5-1	CASSLGGSQTDTQYF	TGCGCCAGCAGCTTGGGCGGATCCCAGACAGATACGCAGTATTTT
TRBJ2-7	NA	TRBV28	CASRFSRDTFYYEQYF	TGTGCCAGCAGATTTAGCCGGGACACCTTCTACTACGAGCAGTACTTC
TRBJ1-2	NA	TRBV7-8	CASSSSRTQDHGYTF	TGTGCCAGCAGCTCAAGCCGGACACAAGACCATGGCTACACCTTC
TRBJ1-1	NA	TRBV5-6	CASSLAWGVRLNTEAFF	TGTGCCAGCAGCTTGGCCTGGGGGGTGAGGCTCAACACTGAAGCTTTCTTT
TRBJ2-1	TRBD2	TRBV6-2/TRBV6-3	CASSSRLAALPATFDEQFF	TGTGCCAGCAGTTCAAGACTAGCGGCCCTTCCGGCAACTTTCGATGAGCAGTTCTTC
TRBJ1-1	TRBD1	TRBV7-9	CASTDRDTEAFF	TGTGCCAGCACCGACAGGGACACTGAAGCTTTCTTT
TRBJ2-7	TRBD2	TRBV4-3	CASSQDWRGSSYEQYF	TGCGCCAGCAGCCAAGATTGGCGCGGGAGCTCCTACGAGCAGTACTTC
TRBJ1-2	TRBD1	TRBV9	CASSQTGDGYTF	TGTGCCAGCAGCCAGACAGGGGATGGCTACACCTTC
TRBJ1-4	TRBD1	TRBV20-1	CSASNPGDSGEKLFF	TGCAGTGCTAGTAACCCCGGGGACAGTGGAGAAAAACTGTTTTTT
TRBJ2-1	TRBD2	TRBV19	CASKAGVSYNEQFF	TGTGCCAGCAAAGCGGGAGTCTCCTACAATGAGCAGTTCTTC
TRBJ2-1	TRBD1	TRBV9	CASSARQGAQYNEQFF	TGTGCCAGCAGCGCCAGACAGGGAGCCCAGTACAATGAGCAGTTCTTC
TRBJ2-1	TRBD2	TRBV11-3	CASSSPGGGNEQFF	TGTGCCAGCAGCTCTCCCGGGGGGGGCAATGAGCAGTTCTTC
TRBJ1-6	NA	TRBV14	CASSQDRGYNSPLHF	TGTGCCAGCAGCCAGGATCGGGGCTATAATTCACCCCTCCACTTT
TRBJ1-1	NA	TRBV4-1	CASSIQGDMNTEAFF	TGCGCCAGCAGCATTCAGGGCGATATGAACACTGAAGCTTTCTTT
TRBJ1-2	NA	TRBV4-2	CASSQEPRTNYGYTF	TGTGCCAGCAGCCAAGAACCGAGGACTAACTATGGCTACACCTTC
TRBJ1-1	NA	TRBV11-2	CASSSQGGTEAFF	TGTGCCAGCAGCAGTCAGGGTGGCACTGAAGCTTTCTTT
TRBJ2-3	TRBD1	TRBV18	CASSPPPWTGYTDTQYF	TGTGCCAGCTCACCACCCCCCTGGACAGGATACACAGATACGCAGTATTTT
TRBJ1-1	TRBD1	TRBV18	CASSPRQGEEAFF	TGTGCCAGCTCACCGAGACAGGGTGAAGAAGCTTTCTTT
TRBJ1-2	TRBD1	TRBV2	CASRRGQGEAYGYTF	TGTGCCAGCAGGAGGGGCCAGGGGGAGGCCTATGGCTACACCTTC
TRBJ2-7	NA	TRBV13	CASSLWGVGEQYF	TGTGCCAGCAGCTTGTGGGGCGTGGGGGAGCAGTACTTC
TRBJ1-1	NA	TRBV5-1	CASSSLTVNTEAFF	TGCGCCAGCAGCTCCTTGACAGTGAACACTGAAGCTTTCTTT